A selection of T cell receptor beta chains follows, all from one sample in a study of Graves' ophthalmopathy and Graves' hyperthyroidism. A single record per CDR3 protein comes from TCRdb applying MiXCR to the multiplex PCR reads. The sample holds approximately 160,000 distinct CDR3 sequences; roughly two fifths are singletons and the top ten take less than 6%. Sequencing was carried out using peripheral blood. The receptors originated from a woman aged 40 to 50 with Graves' ophthalmopathy. The CDR3 runs from the conserved cysteine through the conserved F or W. D genes are given only for firm matches. Where a row states a size, it is once, few, many or the class of an expanded clone; other rows omit it.

CSAPPTHGAGETQYF	TGCAGTGCCCCCCCGACCCACGGGGCGGGAGAGACCCAGTACTTC	many	TRBJ2-5	TRBV20-1	-
CASSLWGRVTEAFF	TGTGCCAGCAGTTTATGGGGTCGGGTCACTGAAGCTTTCTTT	once	TRBJ1-1	TRBV28	-
CASSLISRVERTEAFF	TGTGCCAGCAGTTTAATAAGCAGGGTCGAGAGGACTGAAGCTTTCTTT	many	TRBJ1-1	TRBV28	-
CASRVGQGAETQYF	TGTGCCAGCAGAGTGGGACAGGGGGCAGAGACCCAGTACTTC	few	TRBJ2-5	TRBV6-1	TRBD1
CASSLKGAAEQYF	TGTGCCAGCAGCTTAAAGGGGGCGGCCGAGCAGTACTTC	-	TRBJ2-7	TRBV11-2	TRBD1
CASSGYLTNYGYTF	TGTGCCAGCAGTGGGTATCTCACGAACTATGGCTACACCTTC	many	TRBJ1-2	TRBV6-1	-
CASSLVGQGINQPQHF	TGTGCCAGCAGTCTCGTCGGACAGGGGATTAATCAGCCCCAGCATTTT	once	TRBJ1-5	TRBV6-2/TRBV6-3	TRBD1
CASSLRARNTEAFF	TGCGCCAGCAGCTTGAGGGCCCGGAACACTGAAGCTTTCTTT	many	TRBJ1-1	TRBV5-1	-
CASSLGGQAYTEAFF	TGTGCCAGCAGTTTGGGGGGCCAGGCGTATACTGAAGCTTTCTTT	-	TRBJ1-1	TRBV12-3/TRBV12-4	-
CRRTGDVRGYTF	TGCAGACGGACAGGGGACGTGCGTGGCTACACCTTC	many	TRBJ1-2	TRBV20-1	TRBD1
CASSLPLAGGETQYF	TGTGCCAGCAGCCTCCCCCTGGCAGGAGGGGAGACCCAGTACTTC	-	TRBJ2-5	TRBV12-3/TRBV12-4	-
CASSQDRGEFGNTIYF	TGCGCCAGCAGCCAAGACAGGGGAGAATTTGGAAACACCATATATTTT	many	TRBJ1-3	TRBV4-3	-
CASSESGEETQYF	TGTGCCAGCAGTGAGTCAGGGGAAGAGACCCAGTACTTC	few	TRBJ2-5	TRBV6-1	-
CSVDGVTDMNTEAFF	TGCAGCGTTGATGGAGTTACAGACATGAACACTGAAGCTTTCTTT	many	TRBJ1-1	TRBV29-1	-
CASSDEVDTQYF	TGTGCCAGCAGTGATGAGGTCGACACCCAGTACTTC	many	TRBJ2-5	TRBV6-1	-
CASSSPLTGKTEAFF	TGTGCCAGCAGTTCTCCATTGACAGGGAAGACTGAAGCTTTCTTT	-	TRBJ1-1	TRBV12-3/TRBV12-4	TRBD1
CASGEQGRDYGYTF	TGTGCCAGCGGTGAACAGGGACGTGACTATGGCTACACCTTC	-	TRBJ1-2	TRBV12-3/TRBV12-4	-
CASARNYEQYF	TGTGCCAGCGCTCGGAACTACGAGCAGTACTTC	few	TRBJ2-7	TRBV12-3/TRBV12-4	-
CASSLGRGRWDGYTF	TGTGCCAGCAGTTTAGGTAGGGGCCGGTGGGATGGCTACACCTTC	many	TRBJ1-2	TRBV27	-
CASSPRVGSGELFF	TGCGCCAGCAGCCCCCGGGTGGGTTCCGGGGAGCTGTTTTTT	many	TRBJ2-2	TRBV4-1	-
CASSQHGGRGNTEAFF	TGTGCCAGCAGCCAACATGGGGGGCGAGGGAACACTGAAGCTTTCTTT	-	TRBJ1-1	TRBV11-2	-
CSATLAGVRETQYF	TGCAGTGCTACCTTAGCGGGAGTTAGGGAGACCCAGTACTTC	-	TRBJ2-5	TRBV20-1	TRBD2
CASSPGLGGSYEQYF	TGTGCCAGCAGCCCGGGACTAGGAGGCTCCTACGAGCAGTACTTC	many	TRBJ2-7	TRBV2	TRBD2